Shown below are 2 T cell receptor beta chains from a single sample sequenced in a study of T cell repertoires in cytomegalovirus infection. TCRdb re-called the reads with MiXCR, one entry per CDR3 protein. The table lists about 740,000 distinct CDR3 sequences, roughly 35% of them singletons. Sequencing used PBMCs. These TCRs come from a human donor in good health (CMV status not recorded). Some clones in this sample may be carry-over from other donors' samples.

Ten or more counts support this clonotype. DNA for the CDR3: TGTGCCAGTAGTCCGACAGGGAACGGCGAGCAGTACTTC. It encodes CASSPTGNGEQYF. This chain connects TRBV19 to TRBJ2-7; the match to TRBD1 covers 7 bases. Trimming cost V 5 bases and J 6 bases; bases outside gene matches: 7. Germline loops: CDR1 LNHDA, CDR2 SQIVND (reference sequence). CDR3 length: 13 amino acids.

This clonotype showed up many times. V gene TRBV7-2 combines with J gene TRBJ1-2; 10 nucleotides align to TRBD1. Germline CDR1 SGHTA, CDR2 FQGNSA. V lost 4 bases to trimming and J lost 3 bases; unmatched junction nucleotides: 5. The CDR3 totals 15 residues. CDR3 residues: CASSSRDRGDYGYTF. Here the CDR3 DNA reads TGTGCCAGCAGCTCCCGGGACAGGGGAGACTATGGCTACACCTTC.